These 27 T cell receptor beta chains originate from one sample sequenced in a study of cytomegalovirus exposure and HLA in healthy donors. The study ran its PCR with 60 Vbeta and 13 Jbeta primers. Clones were sequenced by immunoSEQ multiplex PCR, and TCRdb holds only the in-frame ones, with some missing. Of over 130,000 clones listed, over 75% are singletons. Input material: PBMCs. The receptors come from a middle-aged man in good health and CMV-seronegative.

This chain uses TRBV5-4 with TRBJ2-7; 10 bases align to TRBD1. CDR3 size: 14 residues. Trimming cost V 4 bases and J 6 bases; bases outside gene matches: 7. Germline-derived CDR1 and CDR2 are SGHNT and YYREEE (reference sequence). The CDR3 DNA reads TGTGCCAGCAGCCCCGGGACAGGGGTTTTCGAGCAGTACTTC. Translated, it gives CASSPGTGVFEQYF.

This rearrangement joins TRBV19 to TRBJ1-2; tentative D call: TRBD1 (6 bases). From germline, CDR1 is LNHDA and CDR2 SQIVND (reference sequence). CDR3 length: 13 residues. With 7 bases removed from V and 4 bases from J, the gap between germline ends came to 13 bases. The CDR3 loop is CASTPDRVYGYTF. The CDR3 coding sequence is TGTGCCAGTACCCCGGACAGAGTCTATGGCTACACCTTC.

In this sample, this clone turned up a few times. The chain couples TRBV2 to TRBJ2-7; TRBD1 might be the D (5 bases). CDR1 is SNHLY and CDR2 is FYNNEI in the germline V gene. The V end was cut by 5 bases, the J end by 2 bases, with 13 bases between. The length of the CDR3 is 14 residues. CDR3 coding DNA: TGTGCCAGCAGTTCGACGACAGCCACCTACGAGCAGTACTTC. Translating gives CASSSTTATYEQYF.

The chain uses TRBV7-2 and TRBJ2-1; TRBD1 aligns across 8 bases. After removal of 0 bases from V and 6 bases from J, the junction contained 7 bases not matched to a gene. This CDR3 comprises 16 residues. Germline V gene data show CDR1 as SGHTA and CDR2 as FQGNSA. CDR3 loop: CASSLAPRDRSNEQFF. The DNA for the CDR3 is TGTGCCAGCAGCTTAGCGCCCCGGGACAGGTCCAATGAGCAGTTCTTC.

The chain recombines TRBV7-6 with TRBJ2-1; a possible D gene is TRBD2 (6 bases). V gave up 10 bases and J gave up 8 bases, with 27 bases separating them. From germline, CDR1 is SGHVS and CDR2 FNYEAQ. CDR3 length equals 16 residues. This chain's CDR3 is CATIPLRGGRIYEQFF. CDR3 DNA: TGTGCCACCATTCCCCTAAGGGGAGGAAGAATCTATGAGCAGTTCTTC. The full variable domain, completed using reference TRBV7-6 and TRBJ2-1, is GAGVSQSPRYKVTKRGQDVALRCDPISGHVSLYWYRQALGQGPEFLTYFNYEAQQDKSGLPNDRFSAERPEGSISTLTIQRTEQRDSAMYRCATIPLRGGRIYEQFFGPGTRLTVL.

This clone was detected a few times. The CDR3 DNA follows: TGTGCCAGCAGCCTCACAGAGGGAGGAGGCTACACCTTC. This sequence encodes CASSLTEGGGYTF. This chain connects TRBV7-9 to TRBJ1-2; D gene ambiguous. Deletions cut 5 bases from V and 8 bases from J, with 15 bases between. Per germline, CDR1 SEHNR and CDR2 FQNEAQ (reference sequence). The CDR3 covers 13 residues.

The chain is built from TRBV5-1 and TRBJ1-3; a possible D gene is TRBD1 (6 bases). CDR3 size: 17 residues. Trimming removed 1 base at V and 4 bases at J, with 18 bases between. CDR1 and CDR2 (germline): SGHRS, YFSETQ. The CDR3 loop is CASSLPGDKQGGNTIYF. The CDR3 DNA reads TGCGCCAGCAGCTTGCCCGGGGACAAACAAGGAGGAAACACCATATATTTT.

The rearrangement joins TRBV11-2 to TRBJ2-3, with D perhaps TRBD1 (5 bases). The germline CDR1 and CDR2 sequences are SGHAT and FQNNGV. CDR3 length: 14 residues. Trimming pared 3 bases from V and 6 bases from J, leaving 13 bases between. In DNA, the CDR3 is TGTGCCAGCAGCTTTGGCAGGGTGGCCGATACGCAGTATTTT. It translates to CASSFGRVADTQYF.

This chain links TRBV25-1 with TRBJ1-1; D is uncertain. The CDR3 sequence is 13 residues long. CDR1 is MGHDK and CDR2 is SYGVNS in the germline V gene. Trimming left V 2 bases short and J 1 base short, with 5 bases between. The CDR3 coding sequence is TGTGCCAGCAGTGAAATCGGGAACACTGAAGCTTTCTTT. Residues: CASSEIGNTEAFF.

The V gene is TRBV7-2, the J gene TRBJ1-4; 9 bases are a match to TRBD1. The CDR3 is 16 residues long. From germline, CDR1 is SGHTA and CDR2 FQGNSA. V was clipped by 2 bases and J by 1 base; unmatched bases: 2. The CDR3: CASSLMGQGTNEKLFF. In DNA, the CDR3 is TGTGCCAGCAGCTTAATGGGACAGGGAACTAATGAAAAACTGTTTTTT.

This clone was counted once. The CDR3 bases are TGCGCCAGCAGCTTGGGACAGGGGAATAATTCACCCCTCCACTTT. Its protein is CASSLGQGNNSPLHF. The chain carries TRBV5-1 and TRBJ1-6; 8 nucleotides line up with TRBD1. V shed 0 bases, J shed 5 bases, and the junction held 1 base outside the gene matches. Germline V gives CDR1 SGHRS, CDR2 YFSETQ. This CDR3 spans 15 amino acids. Combining the CDR3 with reference TRBV5-1 and TRBJ1-6 gives the whole variable domain KAGVTQTPRYLIKTRGQQVTLSCSPISGHRSVSWYQQTPGQGLQFLFEYFSETQRNKGNFPGRFSGRQFSNSRSEMNVSTLELGDSALYLCASSLGQGNNSPLHFGNGTRLTVT.

V gene TRBV28 combines with J gene TRBJ1-2; 9 nucleotides agree with TRBD1. This CDR3 has 15 residues. Trimming took 5 bases from V and 4 from J; bases not matched to a gene: 8. Germline V gene data show CDR1 as MDHEN and CDR2 as SYDVKM. The CDR3 region has the DNA TGTGCCAGCAGTGCCCGACAGGGGGGATCCTATGGCTACACCTTC. Its translation: CASSARQGGSYGYTF.

This clone was detected a few times. J is TRBJ2-3 and V is TRBV15; 7 positions match TRBD2. Germline CDR1 and CDR2: LNHNV and YYDKDF (reference sequence). The CDR3 loop spans 16 amino acids. V lost 0 bases and J lost 5; bases outside the gene matches: 8. CDR3 in DNA: TGTGCCACCAGCAGAGATCGGGGAGGGCCCGGAGATACGCAGTATTTT. It is translated as CATSRDRGGPGDTQYF.

This clone was observed a few times. This sequence joins TRBV14 and TRBJ2-7; TRBD1 matches at 8 bases. The germline CDR1 and CDR2 sequences are SGHDN and FVKESK. The CDR3 covers 14 residues. Germline trimming cut 3 bases from V and 0 bases from J; bases unmatched to any gene: 1. CDR3 DNA: TGTGCCAGCAGCCACGGACAGGGCTCCTACGAGCAGTACTTC. Translated, it gives CASSHGQGSYEQYF.

This sequence joins TRBV19 and TRBJ2-2; possibly TRBD1 for D (6 bases). This CDR3 spans 17 amino acids. Germline-derived CDR1 and CDR2 are LNHDA and SQIVND (reference sequence). Trimming removed 0 bases at V and 7 bases at J, with 18 bases between. CDR3 sequence: CASSIDLPGDVFGELFF. CDR3 DNA sequence: TGTGCCAGTAGTATAGATCTCCCAGGGGACGTTTTCGGGGAGCTGTTTTTT.

The chain recombines TRBV7-2 with TRBJ2-3; TRBD2 aligns across 16 bases. This CDR3 is 15 amino acids long. Germline assignment: CDR1 SGHTA and CDR2 FQGNSA. Trimming at V came to 5 bases and at J to 10 bases, leaving 6 bases not matched to a gene. The CDR3 sequence: CASSLGTSGGAPQYF. CDR3 nucleotides: TGTGCCAGCAGCCTCGGGACTAGCGGGGGGGCCCCGCAGTATTTT.

This chain joins TRBV7-9 and TRBJ2-7, with D perhaps matching TRBD2 (5 bases). The CDR3 loop spans 15 amino acids. V was shortened by 5 bases and J by 4 bases, with 18 bases between the two germline ends. CDR1 and CDR2 (germline): SEHNR, FQNEAQ (reference sequence). CDR3 sequence: CASSHNGDLNYEQYF. DNA for the CDR3: TGTGCCAGCAGCCACAACGGGGATCTAAATTACGAGCAGTACTTC. Full variable domain (outside the CDR3, taken from reference TRBV7-9 and TRBJ2-7): DTGVSQNPRHKITKRGQNVTFRCDPISEHNRLYWYRQTLGQGPEFLTYFQNEAQLEKSRLLSDRFSAERPKGSFSTLEIQRTEQGDSAMYLCASSHNGDLNYEQYFGPGTRLTVT.

The chain combines TRBV11-2 with TRBJ2-7, with 15 bases identical to TRBD2. Germline CDR1 and CDR2: SGHAT and FQNNGV. V lost 4 bases and J lost 0; bases outside the gene matches: 4. CDR3 size: 17 residues. This chain's CDR3 is CASSSGLAGGPSYEQYF. CDR3 coding DNA: TGTGCCAGCAGCTCAGGACTAGCGGGAGGGCCCTCCTACGAGCAGTACTTC.

This clone turned up a few times. V is TRBV7-9 and J is TRBJ2-3, with a tentative D call TRBD1 (6 bases). Between the trimmed V and J ends, which lost 1 base and 3 bases, there was a span of 14 bases. Per the germline V gene, CDR1 is SEHNR and CDR2 is FQNEAQ (reference sequence). The CDR3 spans 16 residues. The CDR3 loop reads CASSLVGGARTDTQYF. CDR3 in DNA: TGTGCCAGCAGCTTAGTTGGGGGCGCCCGGACAGATACGCAGTATTTT.

The chain has TRBV19 and TRBJ2-5, with 9 bases that match TRBD2. Trimming at V came to 5 bases and at J to 2 bases, leaving 6 bases not matched to a gene. This CDR3 region has 15 residues. Looked up from germline, CDR1 is LNHDA and CDR2 is SQIVND (reference sequence). Here the CDR3 reads CASSVASGTQETQYF. The CDR3 DNA sequence: TGTGCCAGTAGTGTGGCTAGCGGGACTCAAGAGACCCAGTACTTC.

The J gene is TRBJ2-3, the V gene TRBV29-1, with 7 bases aligning to TRBD1. J lost 6 bases, V lost 8 bases, and 11 bases had no gene match. CDR1 is SQVTM and CDR2 is ANQGSEA in the germline V gene. This CDR3 has 13 amino acids. CDR3 loop: CSLWTGDTDTQYF. The CDR3, as DNA: TGCAGCTTGTGGACAGGAGACACGGATACGCAGTATTTT.

The sample holds a few counts of this clone. The V and J genes are TRBV9 and TRBJ2-7; 7 nucleotides align to TRBD1. J was trimmed by 3 bases and V by 0 bases; bases with no gene match: 3. CDR1 is SGDLS, CDR2 YYNGEE, per germline. The CDR3 is 14 amino acids. The CDR3 DNA reads as TGTGCCAGCAGCGTAGCTGGGACAGACTACGAGCAGTACTTC. Its protein product is CASSVAGTDYEQYF.

V is TRBV9 and J is TRBJ2-6, with TRBD2 as a possible D gene (6 bases). V lost 2 bases and J 0 bases, leaving 9 bases between the germline ends. Germline V lookup: CDR1 SGDLS, CDR2 YYNGEE. The length of the CDR3 is 16 residues. The CDR3 here is CASSVPGGSGANVLTF. The CDR3 region has the DNA TGTGCCAGCAGCGTTCCCGGGGGCTCTGGGGCCAACGTCCTGACTTTC.

The rearrangement joins TRBV2 to TRBJ2-7; TRBD1 matches at 8 bases. This CDR3 is 13 amino acids long. The germline V gene has CDR1 SNHLY and CDR2 FYNNEI. J was trimmed by 1 base and V by 10 bases; bases with no gene match: 6. The CDR3 sequence: CATRDRMSYEQYF. The CDR3 nucleotides read TGTGCCACCAGGGACAGGATGTCCTACGAGCAGTACTTC. The variable domain in full, with the rest retrieved from reference TRBV2 and TRBJ2-7, is EPEVTQTPSHQVTQMGQEVILRCVPISNHLYFYWYRQILGQKVEFLVSFYNNEISEKSEIFDDQFSVERPDGSNFTLKIRSTKLEDSAMYFCATRDRMSYEQYFGPGTRLTVT.

This sequence joins TRBV5-4 and TRBJ2-6; possible D gene TRBD1, 5 bases. With 0 bases removed from V and 3 bases from J, the gap between germline ends came to 16 bases. Germline V gene sequence: CDR1 SGHNT, CDR2 YYREEE (reference sequence). The CDR3 sequence is 18 residues long. CDR3 loop: CASSLGRQIVGGANVLTF. In DNA form, the CDR3 reads TGTGCCAGCAGCTTGGGGCGACAGATAGTTGGTGGGGCCAACGTCCTGACTTTC.

The chain couples TRBV5-5 to TRBJ2-5; 8 nucleotides align to TRBD1. The closer fit of TRBJ2-7 to the DNA end suggests the J call may be wrong. The CDR3 loop spans 13 amino acids. The germline V gene encodes CDR1 SGHKS and CDR2 YYEKEE (reference sequence). As DNA, the CDR3 is TGTGCCAGCAGCATCCGGGACAGGAGCGAGCAGTACTTC. Translated: CASSIRDRSEQYF.

In DNA, the CDR3 is TGCGCCAGCATAAGGAGCGGGACGACCTACGAGCAGTACTTC. Amino acids: CASIRSGTTYEQYF. The rearrangement joins TRBV5-1 to TRBJ2-5; TRBD2 matches 7 bases. The J call may be in error: the DNA end matches TRBJ2-7 better. The length of the CDR3 is 14 residues. Germline CDR1 and CDR2: SGHRS and YFSETQ.